The T cell receptor (beta chain) under discussion was sequenced for a study of T cell responses to AZD1222 COVID-19 vaccine. Produced via immunoSEQ multiplex PCR; TCRdb's table is partial and in-frame only. This table holds fewer than 150,000 clones, approximately 88% found once. Between the trimmed V and J ends, which lost 4 bases and 2 bases, there was a span of 7 bases. Germline values: CDR1 SGHAT, CDR2 FQDESV (reference sequence). CDR3 size: 13 residues. Study conclusions and caveats: Clonal diversity was possibly underestimated, and the donors were mostly white British, with more females. Spike-wide vaccine-associated CD4 TCRs dominated at 160-218 and 743-854.

On this clone: Its antigen is as yet unknown.

The sequences come from peripheral blood, collected 28 days after the second AZD1222 dose. V usage is TRBV11-1 and J usage is TRBJ2-3; D gene ambiguous. This sequence originates from an adult who received the AZD1222 COVID-19 vaccine. CDR3 in amino acids: CASSWASTDTQYF. The CDR3 DNA sequence: TGTGCCAGCAGCTGGGCTTCCACAGATACGCAGTATTTT.